Sequencing of this T cell receptor beta chain was carried out in a study of CD8+ T cells in alopecia areata. Study context: In an open-label trial, patients got 5 to 10 mg tofacitinib twice daily.

Following extraction, RNA underwent reverse transcription to cDNA, which served as the sequencing template. Profiling relied on immunoSEQ multiplex PCR, and the TCRdb table lists in-frame clones only, not all of them. The repertoire holds hundreds of thousands of clones, with about two thirds as singletons. CDR1 is SGHTA and CDR2 is FQGTGA in the germline V gene. The CDR3 length is 14 residues. V was pared by 5 bases and J by 1 base, with 11 bases between. Comment on this clone: What it binds is not known.

General observations from the study: Affected scalp, especially in alopecia totalis/universalis, had a higher clonality than normal scalp did.

This clonotype was sampled from a human donor with alopecia areata. The sample consisted of CD4+ T cells sorted from blood, taken at week 0. The chain employs TRBV7-3 and TRBJ1-1, with a weak D call TRBD1 (6 bases). The CDR3 spells CASSTQGANTEAFF. CDR3 bases: TGTGCCAGCAGCACACAGGGTGCGAACACTGAAGCTTTCTTT.